A selection of T cell receptor beta chains follows, all from one sample in a study of radiotherapy plus CTLA-4 blockade in lung cancer. Data came from immunoSEQ multiplex PCR; TCRdb stores just in-frame clones and leaves some out. The sample yields some 62,000 clones, 60% to 85% seen once. The sequences come from peripheral blood, collected from a patient treated with radiotherapy plus ipilimumab. These receptors originate from a human donor with non-small cell lung cancer who had a complete response to radiotherapy plus ipilimumab. The CDR3 runs from the conserved cysteine through the conserved F or W. D genes are given only for firm matches. Expanded clones are given a class, and other clones once, few, many or no size at all.

cdr3_aa	cdr3_nt	d_call	v_call	j_call	clone_size
CASSYYTGTGGDGYTF	TGTGCCAGCAGTTACTATACCGGGACAGGGGGCGATGGCTACACCTTC	TRBD1	TRBV6-5	TRBJ1-2	-
CASSSPPAGAPYEQYF	TGTGCCAGCAGTTCTCCGCCGGCGGGTGCCCCCTACGAGCAGTACTTC	-	TRBV27	TRBJ2-7	-
CASSNGQGRQTEAFF	TGTGCCAGTAGTAACGGGCAGGGAAGACAAACTGAAGCTTTCTTT	-	TRBV19	TRBJ1-1	-
CASSLGDRGHYGYTF	TGCGCCAGCAGCTTGGGGGACAGGGGTCACTATGGCTACACCTTC	TRBD1	TRBV5-1	TRBJ1-2	-
CASSLNTGNGQPQHF	TGCGCCAGCAGCTTAAACACAGGGAATGGTCAGCCCCAGCATTTT	-	TRBV5-1	TRBJ1-5	-
CASGLVGVSGANVLTF	TGTGCTAGTGGTTTGGTAGGCGTTTCTGGGGCCAACGTCCTGACTTTC	-	TRBV12-5	TRBJ2-6	-
CASSIWTRTGHEQFF	TGTGCCAGTAGTATTTGGACTAGAACTGGCCATGAGCAGTTCTTC	TRBD2	TRBV19	TRBJ2-1	-
CASSQDHTGTGGTGELFF	TGCGCCAGCAGCCAGGACCACACCGGGACAGGGGGTACCGGGGAGCTGTTTTTT	TRBD1	TRBV4-3	TRBJ2-2	-
CASSVSGQKSGELFF	TGTGCCAGCAGCGTAAGCGGACAAAAATCCGGGGAGCTGTTTTTT	-	TRBV9	TRBJ2-2	-
CASVGPLNTEAFF	TGTGCCAGCGTTGGCCCTCTGAACACTGAAGCTTTCTTT	-	TRBV7-6	TRBJ1-1	few
CASSLREPDTQYF	TGTGCCAGCAGCTTACGGGAGCCAGATACGCAGTATTTT	-	TRBV7-9	TRBJ2-3	-
CASPLTGRVRWANVLTF	TGTGCCAGCCCCTTAACAGGGCGGGTTCGGTGGGCCAACGTCCTGACTTTC	-	TRBV7-9	TRBJ2-6	few
CASPGEYF	TGTGCCAGTCCGGGGGAGTATTTT	-	TRBV19	TRBJ2-3	-
CASSQDPGEYQPQHF	TGCGCCAGCAGCCAAGATCCTGGGGAGTATCAGCCCCAGCATTTT	-	TRBV4-3	TRBJ1-5	-
CASSLSEGPYEQYF	TGTGCCAGCAGCTTATCTGAGGGACCCTACGAGCAGTACTTC	-	TRBV7-6	TRBJ2-7	-
CASSFQAGEVNEQFF	TGTGCCAGCAGCTTCCAAGCGGGAGAAGTCAATGAGCAGTTCTTC	TRBD2	TRBV11-3	TRBJ2-1	-
CASSWGLLGYTF	TGTGCCAGCAGCTGGGGGCTCCTGGGCTACACCTTC	-	TRBV5-5	TRBJ1-2	few
CSVVPGVDEQFF	TGCAGCGTTGTGCCTGGCGTCGATGAGCAGTTCTTC	-	TRBV29-1	TRBJ2-1	-
CASNPPDRVVNTGELFF	TGTGCCAGTAACCCCCCTGACAGGGTTGTTAACACCGGGGAGCTGTTTTTT	TRBD1	TRBV5-5	TRBJ2-2	-
CASSFRDRPSEQYF	TGTGCCAGCAGCTTCCGGGACAGGCCTTCCGAGCAGTACTTC	TRBD1	TRBV5-4	TRBJ2-7	-
CASSQDGGELFF	TGCGCCAGCAGCCAAGATGGGGGGGAGCTGTTTTTT	-	TRBV4-1	TRBJ2-2	few
CASSVWGQETQYF	TGTGCCAGCAGCGTGTGGGGCCAAGAGACCCAGTACTTC	-	TRBV11-2	TRBJ2-5	-
CASSPTTEFSYEQYF	TGTGCCAGCAGTCCTACGACGGAATTCTCCTACGAGCAGTACTTC	-	TRBV27	TRBJ2-7	-
CASSYNRDTEAFF	TGTGCCAGCAGCTATAACCGGGACACTGAAGCTTTCTTT	-	TRBV6-4	TRBJ1-1	once
CASSDDTGGARNEQFF	TGCGCCAGCAGCGATGACACAGGGGGCGCTCGTAATGAGCAGTTCTTC	TRBD1	TRBV5-1	TRBJ2-1	-
CASRQQRGVFPTEAFF	TGTGCCAGCAGACAACAGAGGGGAGTTTTTCCAACTGAAGCTTTCTTT	-	TRBV6-6	TRBJ1-1	-
CASGRDRTEKLFF	TGTGCCAGCGGCCGGGACAGGACTGAAAAACTGTTTTTT	TRBD1	TRBV7-2	TRBJ1-4	once
CASKSSASRAGGGETQYF	TGTGCCAGCAAGTCTTCGGCTTCAAGAGCGGGTGGGGGAGAGACCCAGTACTTC	-	TRBV27	TRBJ2-5	-
CASRPAGILQETQYF	TGTGCCAGCAGACCGGCCGGGATTCTCCAAGAGACCCAGTACTTC	-	TRBV6-6	TRBJ2-5	-
CASSVGQSTEAFF	TGTGCCAGCAGCGTAGGACAGTCGACTGAAGCTTTCTTT	-	TRBV9	TRBJ1-1	-
CASSLDRVNTEAFF	TGTGCCAGCAGCTTAGACCGGGTGAACACTGAAGCTTTCTTT	-	TRBV7-2	TRBJ1-1	-
CASSLSPGGYGNTIYF	TGTGCCAGCAGCTTGTCTCCCGGGGGCTATGGAAACACCATATATTTT	-	TRBV7-6	TRBJ1-3	-
CASSEMASGSYEQFF	TGCGCCAGCAGTGAGATGGCTAGCGGCTCCTATGAGCAGTTCTTC	TRBD2	TRBV10-1	TRBJ2-1	-
CASSSRGDQPQHF	TGTGCCAGCAGCTCCCGAGGGGATCAGCCCCAGCATTTT	-	TRBV7-8	TRBJ1-5	-
CASSLQGEFTSGAFF	TGTGCCAGCAGCTTGCAAGGGGAATTTACCAGCGGAGCTTTCTTT	-	TRBV5-5	TRBJ1-1	few
CASSVVGLAGTPYNEQFF	TGTGCCAGCAGCGTAGTCGGACTAGCGGGGACCCCGTACAATGAGCAGTTCTTC	TRBD2	TRBV9	TRBJ2-1	once
CASSFPSGGGTYEQYF	TGTGCCAGCAGCTTCCCTAGCGGGGGGGGAACCTACGAGCAGTACTTC	TRBD2	TRBV11-2	TRBJ2-7	-
CASTTRHTGELFF	TGTGCCAGCACCACGAGGCATACCGGGGAGCTGTTTTTT	-	TRBV27	TRBJ2-2	-
CASTDSGEETQYF	TGTGCCAGCACCGATTCGGGAGAAGAGACCCAGTACTTC	-	TRBV2	TRBJ2-5	-
CASSPTSGSGTGELFF	TGCGCCAGCAGTCCGACTAGCGGTAGTGGGACCGGGGAGCTGTTTTTT	TRBD2	TRBV5-1	TRBJ2-2	-
CATPGGLGSPLHF	TGTGCCACACCGGGTGGCCTGGGGTCACCCCTCCACTTT	-	TRBV6-1	TRBJ1-6	-
CASSRRGTEAFF	TGTGCCAGCAGCCGCCGGGGGACTGAAGCTTTCTTT	-	TRBV11-2	TRBJ1-1	-
CAISGTENYGYTF	TGTGCCATCAGCGGGACAGAAAACTATGGCTACACCTTC	TRBD1	TRBV10-3	TRBJ1-2	-
CASSLVGGSMETQYF	TGTGCCAGCAGCTTGGTTGGGGGGTCTATGGAGACCCAGTACTTC	-	TRBV5-6	TRBJ2-5	-
CASIKSGTGDNSPLHF	TGTGCCAGCATCAAATCCGGGACAGGAGATAATTCACCCCTCCACTTT	TRBD1	TRBV6-6	TRBJ1-6	-
CASSLRLAGGTDTQYF	TGTGCCAGCAGCCTGCGACTAGCGGGGGGCACAGATACGCAGTATTTT	TRBD2	TRBV11-2	TRBJ2-3	-
CASSPRLAGGPSYNEQFF	TGTGCCAGCAGCCCCCGACTAGCGGGAGGGCCCTCCTACAATGAGCAGTTCTTC	TRBD2	TRBV9	TRBJ2-1	-
CASKRLAGTVFSEGETQYF	TGTGCCAGCAAGCGGCTAGCGGGGACAGTGTTCTCCGAGGGAGAGACCCAGTACTTC	TRBD2	TRBV2	TRBJ2-5	-
CASSITGADYGYTF	TGTGCCAGTAGTATAACAGGAGCAGACTATGGCTACACCTTC	-	TRBV19	TRBJ1-2	-
CASSLYPTGDTGELFF	TGCGCCAGCAGCTTGTATCCGACAGGGGACACCGGGGAGCTGTTTTTT	TRBD1	TRBV5-1	TRBJ2-2	-
CSVVKGGYNEQFF	TGCAGCGTTGTCAAGGGGGGCTACAATGAGCAGTTCTTC	-	TRBV29-1	TRBJ2-1	-
CSTETGARPFF	TGCAGCACCGAGACAGGGGCCCGTCCTTTCTTT	TRBD1	TRBV29-1	TRBJ1-1	-